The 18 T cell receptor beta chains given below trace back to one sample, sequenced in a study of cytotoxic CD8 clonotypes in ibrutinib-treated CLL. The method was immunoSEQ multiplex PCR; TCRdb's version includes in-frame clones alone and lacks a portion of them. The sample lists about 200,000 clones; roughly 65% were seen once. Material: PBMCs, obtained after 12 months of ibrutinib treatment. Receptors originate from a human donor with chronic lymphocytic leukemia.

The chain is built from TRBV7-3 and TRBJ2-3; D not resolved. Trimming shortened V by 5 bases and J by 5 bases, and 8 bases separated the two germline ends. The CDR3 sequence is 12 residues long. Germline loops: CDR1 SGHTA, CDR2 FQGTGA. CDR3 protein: CASSVSGDTQYF. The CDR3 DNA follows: TGTGCCAGCAGCGTTTCGGGAGATACGCAGTATTTT.

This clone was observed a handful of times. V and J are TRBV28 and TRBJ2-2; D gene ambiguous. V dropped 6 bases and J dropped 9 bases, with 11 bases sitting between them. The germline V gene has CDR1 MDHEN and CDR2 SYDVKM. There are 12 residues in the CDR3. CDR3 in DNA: TGTGCCAGCAGCCTTTTCCAACGGGAGCTGTTTTTT. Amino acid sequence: CASSLFQRELFF.

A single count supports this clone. The CDR3 region has the DNA TGTGCCAGCAGCCCGGGACAGAGAAGCTCCTACGAGCAGTACTTC. It yields the protein CASSPGQRSSYEQYF. The rearrangement joins TRBV13 to TRBJ2-7, with 7 nucleotides matching TRBD1. V was clipped by 5 bases and J by 0 bases; unmatched bases: 7. The CDR3 runs to 15 residues. The germline gives CDR1 PRHDT, CDR2 FYEKMQ (reference sequence).

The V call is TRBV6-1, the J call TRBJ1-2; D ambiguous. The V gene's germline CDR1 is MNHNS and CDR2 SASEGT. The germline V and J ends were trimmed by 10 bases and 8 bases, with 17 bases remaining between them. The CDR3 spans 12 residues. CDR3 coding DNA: TGTGCCACATACAACCAGGCTTACGGCTACACCTTC. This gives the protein CATYNQAYGYTF.

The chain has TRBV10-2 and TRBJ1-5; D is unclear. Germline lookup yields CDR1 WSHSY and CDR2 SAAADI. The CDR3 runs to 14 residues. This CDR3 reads CALHLRYSNQPQHF. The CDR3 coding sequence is TGCGCTCTTCACCTGCGCTATAGCAATCAGCCCCAGCATTTT.

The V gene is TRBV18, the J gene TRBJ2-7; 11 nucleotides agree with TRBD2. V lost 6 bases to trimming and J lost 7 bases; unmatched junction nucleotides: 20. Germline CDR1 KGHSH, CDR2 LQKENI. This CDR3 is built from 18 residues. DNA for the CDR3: TGTGCCAGCTCTCAGGGAGTAGCGGGAGGGCCCTCATCTCGAGAGCAGTACTTC. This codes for CASSQGVAGGPSSREQYF. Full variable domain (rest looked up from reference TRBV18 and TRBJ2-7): NAGVMQNPRHLVRRRGQEARLRCSPMKGHSHVYWYRQLPEEGLKFMVYLQKENIIDESGMPKERFSAEFPKEGPSILRIQQVVRGDSAAYFCASSQGVAGGPSSREQYFGPGTRLTVT.

In DNA form, the CDR3 reads TGTGCCAGCAGCAGACAGGGGGCGACTAATGAAAAACTGTTTTTT. It yields the protein CASSRQGATNEKLFF. The V call is TRBV9, the J call TRBJ1-4; 10 nucleotides agree with TRBD1. V trimming: 4 bases; J trimming: 2 bases; junction bases outside the gene matches: 2. This CDR3 has 15 residues. CDR1 and CDR2 (germline): SGDLS, YYNGEE.

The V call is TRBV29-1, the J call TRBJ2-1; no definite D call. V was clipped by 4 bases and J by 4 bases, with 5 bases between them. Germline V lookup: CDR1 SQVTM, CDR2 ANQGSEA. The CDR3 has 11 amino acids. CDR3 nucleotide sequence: TGCAGCGTTGTTCAGTACAATGAGCAGTTCTTC. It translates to CSVVQYNEQFF.

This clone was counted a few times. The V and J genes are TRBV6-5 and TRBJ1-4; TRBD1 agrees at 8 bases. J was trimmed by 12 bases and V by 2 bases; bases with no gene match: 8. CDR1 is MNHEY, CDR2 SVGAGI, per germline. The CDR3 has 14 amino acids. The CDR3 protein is CASSYQLTGVELFF. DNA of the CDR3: TGTGCCAGCAGTTACCAATTGACAGGGGTCGAACTGTTTTTT.

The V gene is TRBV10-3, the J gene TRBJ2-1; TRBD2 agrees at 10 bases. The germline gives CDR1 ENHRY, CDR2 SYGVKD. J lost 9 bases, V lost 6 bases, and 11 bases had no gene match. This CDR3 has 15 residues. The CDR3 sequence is CAISSWEREGTEQFF. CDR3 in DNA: TGTGCCATCAGCAGTTGGGAGCGGGAGGGGACTGAGCAGTTCTTC.

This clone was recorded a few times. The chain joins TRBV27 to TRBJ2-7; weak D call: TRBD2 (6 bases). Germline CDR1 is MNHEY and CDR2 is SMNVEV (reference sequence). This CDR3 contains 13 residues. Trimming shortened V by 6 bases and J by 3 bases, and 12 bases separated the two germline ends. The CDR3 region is CASSRLGNYEQYF. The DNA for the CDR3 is TGTGCCAGCAGCCGACTAGGGAACTACGAGCAGTACTTC.

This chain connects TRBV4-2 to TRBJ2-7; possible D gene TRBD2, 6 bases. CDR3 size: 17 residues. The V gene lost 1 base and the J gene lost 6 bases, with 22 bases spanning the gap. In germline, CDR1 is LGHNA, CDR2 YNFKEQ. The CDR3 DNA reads TGTGCCAGCAGCCAAGTCATCTTGACTAGACGTTCGGTCGAGCAGTACTTC. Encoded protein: CASSQVILTRRSVEQYF.

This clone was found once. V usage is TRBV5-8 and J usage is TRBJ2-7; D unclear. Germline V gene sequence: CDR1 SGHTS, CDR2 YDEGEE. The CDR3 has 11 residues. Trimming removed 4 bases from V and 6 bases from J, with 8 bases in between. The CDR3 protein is CASSHRGEQYF. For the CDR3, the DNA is TGTGCCAGCAGCCACCGTGGCGAGCAGTACTTC. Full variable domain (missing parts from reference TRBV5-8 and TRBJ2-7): EAGVTQSPTHLIKTRGQQATLRCSPISGHTSVYWYQQALGLGLQFLLWYDEGEERNRGNFPPRFSGRQFPNYSSELNVNALELEDSALYLCASSHRGEQYFGPGTRLTVT.

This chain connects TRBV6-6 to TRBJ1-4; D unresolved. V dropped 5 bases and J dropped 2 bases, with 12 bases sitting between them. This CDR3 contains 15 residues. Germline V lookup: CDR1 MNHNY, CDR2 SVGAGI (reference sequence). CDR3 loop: CASSAKQLTNEKLFF. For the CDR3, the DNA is TGTGCCAGCAGTGCGAAACAGCTGACTAATGAAAAACTGTTTTTT.

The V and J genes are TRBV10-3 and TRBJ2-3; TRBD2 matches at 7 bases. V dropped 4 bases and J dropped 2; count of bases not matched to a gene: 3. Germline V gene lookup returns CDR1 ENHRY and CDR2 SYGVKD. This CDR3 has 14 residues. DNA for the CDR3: TGTGCCATCAGTGCGACTAGCTTCACAGATACGCAGTATTTT. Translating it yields CAISATSFTDTQYF.

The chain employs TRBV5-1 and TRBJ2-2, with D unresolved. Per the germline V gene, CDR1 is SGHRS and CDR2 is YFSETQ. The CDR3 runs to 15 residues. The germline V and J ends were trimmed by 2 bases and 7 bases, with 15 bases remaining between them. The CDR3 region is CASSFGHRPDGELFF. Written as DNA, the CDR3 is TGCGCCAGCAGCTTTGGTCACCGACCGGACGGGGAGCTGTTTTTT.

The CDR3 coding sequence is TGTGCCAGCTCAGATACAGGTCTCTCTGGAAACACCATATATTTT. Translated, it gives CASSDTGLSGNTIYF. The V gene is TRBV18, the J gene TRBJ1-3, with D possibly matching TRBD1 (5 bases). V lost 5 bases to trimming and J lost 0 bases, with 11 bases between them. CDR1 and CDR2 from the germline V gene are KGHSH and LQKENI. This CDR3 is 15 amino acids long. Full variable domain (outside the CDR3, taken from reference TRBV18 and TRBJ1-3): NAGVMQNPRHLVRRRGQEARLRCSPMKGHSHVYWYRQLPEEGLKFMVYLQKENIIDESGMPKERFSAEFPKEGPSILRIQQVVRGDSAAYFCASSDTGLSGNTIYFGEGSWLTVV.

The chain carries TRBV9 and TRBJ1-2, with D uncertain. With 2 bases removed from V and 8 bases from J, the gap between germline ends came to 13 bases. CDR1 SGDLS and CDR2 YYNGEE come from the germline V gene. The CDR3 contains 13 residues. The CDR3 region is CASSVMDSGGYTF. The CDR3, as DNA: TGTGCCAGCAGCGTTATGGACTCTGGGGGCTACACCTTC.